This T cell receptor beta chain comes out of a study of cytomegalovirus exposure and HLA in healthy donors (dated by TCRdb to about 2017). As for the study more broadly: In an earlier analysis of approximately 500 of the donors, 276 Gb of sequence data and some 120 million unique TCR beta sequences from 180 million or so T cells were reported. An early release covering roughly 580 HLA-typed donors comprised roughly 300 gigabases of sequencing data and some 79 million unique TCR sequences. Of the roughly 400 genotyped donors, 70% to 90% were placed in the genetic ancestry cluster associated with self-reported Caucasian donors. The aim of the study was to test whether cataloging public T cell receptors could identify signatures of past pathogen exposure. The T cell repertoires of several hundred subjects were profiled by immunosequencing and related to cytomegalovirus serostatus. In addition to the first cohort of around 670 subjects, a separate validation cohort of around 110 different subjects was used. To predict cytomegalovirus infection status, the study brought together high-throughput TCR immunosequencing, statistical association of individual TCRs with disease status, and machine learning. In a later analysis, previously published TCR beta repertoires from fewer than 750 donors were re-analyzed and high-resolution HLA genotyping was added so that TCR occurrence patterns could be studied. The later analysis used no new phenotypic data to find candidate immune exposures, relying instead on TCR beta sequences and their occurrence across donors. In an earlier analysis of more than 550 of the donors, high-throughput TCR beta sequencing was used to judge whether each TCR beta V gene segment behaved as functional or pseudogenic. Alongside the repertoire data, information on donor age, sex, ethnicity and CMV serostatus was compiled. Genome-wide SNP genotypes for about 65% of the roughly 670 donors were used in a later genetic analysis, which treated that subset as a discovery cohort. Every discovery cohort repertoire had been produced on one sequencing platform. Class I and class II HLA loci were covered by the typing at four-digit resolution. Typing coverage differed by locus: A, B, C, DRB1 and DQB1 were typed in about 620-640 donors, DQA1 in 522, DPA1 in 606, and DPB1 in 472. A few DR-DQ haplotypes were treated as single units for association and clustering because of strong linkage in the cohort. Among roughly 400 genotyped donors of the cohort, an average of around 240,000 unique TCR beta nucleotide sequences was sequenced per donor, of which about 19% were non-productive. Findings and caveats that apply to the study as a whole: An earlier analysis of around 540 of the donors showed that most TCR beta V segments appeared in productive rearrangements either about 87% or about 30% of the time, which broadly matched IMGT annotations. In vitro tests confirmed that a few of the cytomegalovirus-associated TCR beta chains recognize cytomegalovirus antigens. A further reported finding was that TCR beta sequences accurately predicted the HLA-A and HLA-B alleles for most subjects in the first cohort. Fewer than 20 rarely observed V segments, including chromosome 9 orphons, were excluded from the earlier analysis of 550 to 700 of the donors because counts were too low. The sequencing pipeline was judged likely to have produced a cluster of highly shared sequence variants as a technical artifact. Assigning TCR associations to individual alleles was difficult when HLA alleles, especially DR and DQ, strongly co-occurred. In this cohort, only TCR beta chains were sequenced, and detectable features were limited by the absence of alpha or paired-chain data. In both the original and validation cohorts, the classifier was reported to diagnose cytomegalovirus status with high specificity and sensitivity. According to a later analysis, most CMV-associated TCR beta chains appeared to be HLA-restricted, and the HLA associations seemed to be driven largely by CMV exposure. Linkage disequilibrium might explain the correlated functional status among segregating V segments, but an unknown experimental factor could not be excluded. A later analysis found that TCR association rates varied across HLA loci, with DRB1 alleles showing the most associated TCRs and HLA-C alleles the fewest. HLA typing was unavailable for some donors at each locus, so association tests used only the typed subset. In a later genetic analysis, fewer N-insertions in productive TCRs were reported among donors in an Asian-associated ancestry cluster than the roughly 710-donor mean. At a false discovery rate of 0.05, a later analysis linked approximately 18,000 TCR beta sequences to specific HLA alleles. In a later genetic analysis, a missense DCLRE1C variant was associated with V-gene and J-gene trimming of TCR beta chains, and the association was replicated in an independent cohort. Several of the top co-occurrence clusters appeared to be linked to parvovirus B19, influenza, CMV and Epstein-Barr virus, according to a later analysis. For the cohort, immune exposure information was limited to CMV serostatus. Most TCR sequences were seen in very few donors, while some public TCRs were found in many individuals. The authors suggested that the approach could potentially be generalized to other disease states and immunological phenotypes. A total of about 180 TCR beta chains were listed by the study as associated with cytomegalovirus. The presence/absence analyses assumed that sequencing depth was roughly uniform across donors, and that assumption may not be true. A later analysis found that HLA-associated TCR beta chains were more clonally expanded and had lower generation probabilities than equally common non-associated chains. Because the 87-base-pair reads could not distinguish some IMGT-functional V segments, including TRBV6-2 and TRBV6-3, those segments were excluded.

Receptor libraries were prepared by the immunoSEQ multiplex PCR assay. The multiplex PCR relied on a mix of 60 forward primers for TCR Vbeta segments and 13 reverse primers for TCR Jbeta segments. The CDR3 region of rearranged TCR beta genes was amplified from genomic DNA with a multiplex PCR assay. The amplified TCR beta libraries were sequenced on the Illumina HiSeq System as 87-base-pair reads. For the original study's pipeline: A later analysis tallied roughly 76 million unique TCR beta chains across the 600 to 700 repertoires, and about 10 million of those chains were shared by two or more donors. Raw reads were error-corrected and collapsed into unique sequences with a nearest-neighbor algorithm that merged closely related sequences to remove PCR and sequencing errors. To assign V, D and J gene segments, CDR3 sequences were aligned to IMGT reference sequences. For a sequence to be retained, a match of at least six nucleotides was required to both a V gene segment and a J gene segment. Rearrangements were classified as productive when the CDR3 lacked stop codons and remained in frame with V and J, and all other rearrangements were classified as non-productive. CDR3 was defined according to IMGT convention as the region running from the second conserved V-encoded cysteine to the conserved J-encoded phenylalanine. The earlier analysis of about 640 of the donors excluded any sequence lacking an unambiguous match to a single V gene segment. In an earlier analysis of approximately 610 of the donors, V segments were called functional above 56.7% productive rearrangements and were called segregating when the between-donor standard deviation exceeded 5%. To diagnose cytomegalovirus status from the catalog of TCR beta chain sequences, a statistical classification framework was built. V and J gene assignment, in a later analysis, came from comparing TCR nucleotide sequences with IMGT/GENE-DB human TR gene sequences. Using the TCRdist pipeline, a later analysis assigned CDR3 sequences along with most-parsimonious VDJ recombination scenarios. In a later analysis, every TCR beta chain was defined by the combination of its CDR3 amino acid sequence and its V-gene family, and reads without a unique V-gene family were dropped. In a later analysis, 550 to 650 highly shared, low-generation-probability nucleotide sequences were removed to address suspected cross-contamination and a sequencing artifact. For each public chain, a later analysis derived a clonal expansion index from normalized ranks of inferred template counts within each repertoire. A later analysis computed generation probabilities with a VDJ recombination model fitted to out-of-frame rearrangements, and checked the results against IGoR. A later analysis scored TCR-TCR, TCR-HLA and TCR-CMV co-occurrence with hypergeometric tests, applying a repertoire-size bias correction to TCR pairs. A later analysis estimated false discovery rates by permuting HLA or CMV assignments 20 times. In a later analysis, co-occurring TCRs were grouped using DBSCAN, and TCRdist sequence similarity was added for clustering within HLA-allele-positive subsets. Co-occurrence clustering excluded repertoires with fewer than 30,000 or more than 120,000 public chains, plus five with anomalous nucleotide sharing. TCRdb mirrors the immuneACCESS table, restricted to in-frame sequences. Some clones are absent from its copies; in checked studies, under half trace to an unresolved V gene, and the reason for the others is unknown. V, J and clone size reflect that table, while D and trimming were determined from the DNA. The sample table records about 120,000 clones; around three quarters of these occur just once. The top ten clonotypes cover about 2.6% of the sample.

There are 14 amino acids in the CDR3, from cysteine to phenylalanine inclusive. The retained sequence is limited to the CDR3, 42 bases, with the frame set at the first base. V loses 3 bases, J loses 2 bases, and the germline ends lie 10 bases apart. CDR1 and CDR2 are read off the germline V gene as KGHSH and LQKENI. The cohort comprised 550 to 700 healthy bone marrow donors. Cohort members were all nominally healthy when sampled, although unrecorded immune exposures were likely present. The donor tested CMV seropositive and was one of the 289 seropositive cohort members. A peripheral blood sample was provided by each donor, and peripheral blood mononuclear cells were used for TCR beta sequencing. Genomic DNA extraction from the blood cell samples was performed with the Qiagen DNeasy Blood Extraction Kit. This clone was recorded a few times. Its antigen target is currently unknown. No clone much larger than this one lies a single base away; base qualities are absent.

The chain couples TRBV18 to TRBJ1-2; possibly the D gene is TRBD1, per 6 matching bases. The source material was PBMCs. The sequence came from a woman in her 40s in good health and CMV-seropositive. The bases are TGTGCCAGCTCACCTCAGGACAGAAACTATGGCTACACCTTC. Protein translation: CASSPQDRNYGYTF. The full variable domain, completed from the reference TRBV18 and TRBJ1-2 proteins outside the CDR3, reads NAGVMQNPRHLVRRRGQEARLRCSPMKGHSHVYWYRQLPEEGLKFMVYLQKENIIDESGMPKERFSAEFPKEGPSILRIQQVVRGDSAAYFCASSPQDRNYGYTFGSGTRLTVV.